The following is a T cell receptor beta chain sequence with its context. The antigen remains unidentified. CDR1 and CDR2 (germline): MDHEN, SYDVKM. Trimming took 5 bases from V and 5 from J; bases not matched to a gene: 9. The CDR3 consists of 16 residues. The sample originates from a study of cytomegalovirus exposure and HLA in healthy donors. Study background: The 90 to 150 validation repertoires matched the 600 to 700 first-cohort repertoires in platform, a later analysis reported. Study-wide findings and caveats: Rare TCR sequences predominated, though certain public TCRs were found in many donors. High specificity and sensitivity for cytomegalovirus status were reported for the classifier. Cytomegalovirus-associated status was assigned to more than 150 TCR beta chains.

TCRdb's table, derived via immunoSEQ multiplex PCR, lists solely in-frame clones and lacks some. The table shows some 140,000 clones, with roughly 90% occurring only once. Sequences were obtained from PBMCs. The rearrangement uses TRBV28 and TRBJ1-4, with 9 nucleotides matching TRBD1. The source of this sequence is a man in his late teens or twenties in good health and CMV-seronegative. In DNA, the CDR3 is TGTGCCAGCAGTCCCACGGGGACAGGGAAAAATGAAAAACTGTTTTTT. Its protein product is CASSPTGTGKNEKLFF. The full variable domain, rest sourced from reference TRBV28 and TRBJ1-4, is DVKVTQSSRYLVKRTGEKVFLECVQDMDHENMFWYRQDPGLGLRLIYFSYDVKMKEKGDIPEGYSVSREKKERFSLILESASTNQTSMYLCASSPTGTGKNEKLFFGSGTQLSVL.